Each of the 7 T cell receptor beta chains below was sequenced from the same sample in a study of cytotoxic CD8 clonotypes in ibrutinib-treated CLL. The repertoire was sequenced with immunoSEQ multiplex PCR; TCRdb's copy has only in-frame clones and lacks some. Found here are 300,000 to 350,000 clones, roughly 79% of them singletons; the top ten hold 5.5% to 8%. The material was PBMCs, obtained before ibrutinib treatment. The source is a human donor with chronic lymphocytic leukemia.

This clone has just one count. V and J are TRBV2 and TRBJ1-1; D gene uncertain. Germline lookup yields CDR1 SNHLY and CDR2 FYNNEI. With 6 bases removed from V and 0 bases from J, the gap between germline ends came to 17 bases. The CDR3 is 16 residues long. CDR3 DNA sequence: TGTGCCAGCAGACGCGGGCGCTTGGTGGTGAACACTGAAGCTTTCTTT. This translates into CASRRGRLVVNTEAFF. The full variable domain, completed using reference TRBV2 and TRBJ1-1, is EPEVTQTPSHQVTQMGQEVILRCVPISNHLYFYWYRQILGQKVEFLVSFYNNEISEKSEIFDDQFSVERPDGSNFTLKIRSTKLEDSAMYFCASRRGRLVVNTEAFFGQGTRLTVV.

This clone was observed a few times. The rearrangement joins TRBV7-2 to TRBJ1-1; the D gene is possibly TRBD1 (5 bases). The CDR3 is 16 amino acids. V was pared by 2 bases and J by 0 bases, with 13 bases between. CDR1 SGHTA and CDR2 FQGNSA come from the germline V gene. This chain's CDR3 is CASSLYQGPMNTEAFF. CDR3 nucleotides: TGTGCCAGCAGCTTATATCAGGGACCCATGAACACTGAAGCTTTCTTT.

V usage is TRBV18 and J usage is TRBJ2-7; a possible D gene is TRBD1 (6 bases). The CDR3 length is 13 residues. Germline V gene data show CDR1 as KGHSH and CDR2 as LQKENI. V gave up 2 bases and J gave up 5 bases, with 10 bases separating them. CDR3 loop: CASSPATGHEQYF. CDR3 coding DNA: TGTGCCAGCTCACCAGCGACAGGCCACGAGCAGTACTTC.

The V call is TRBV29-1, the J call TRBJ2-1; 9 bases map to TRBD2. There are 15 residues in the CDR3. With 1 base clipped from V and 3 bases from J, the junction kept 4 bases outside the gene matches. The V gene's germline CDR1 is SQVTM and CDR2 ANQGSEA. The CDR3, as DNA: TGCAGCGTTGAAGTCCTAGCGGGACACTACAATGAGCAGTTCTTC. Translation: CSVEVLAGHYNEQFF.

The chain has TRBV10-3 and TRBJ1-5; the D is unclear. V was pared by 4 bases and J by 4 bases, with 8 bases between. Germline V gives CDR1 ENHRY, CDR2 SYGVKD. CDR3 size: 13 residues. CDR3 DNA sequence: TGTGCCATCAGTGGGGCTATTAATCAGCCCCAGCATTTT. Its translation: CAISGAINQPQHF.

The chain carries TRBV6-6 and TRBJ2-4; no clear D gene. Per the germline V gene, CDR1 is MNHNY and CDR2 is SVGAGI (reference sequence). The CDR3 runs 14 residues. With 5 bases removed from V and 7 bases from J, the gap between germline ends came to 15 bases. CDR3 loop: CASSPPQVVNIQYF. CDR3 nucleotides: TGTGCCAGCAGTCCCCCGCAAGTGGTTAACATTCAGTACTTC.

In this sample, this clone turned up a few times. V gene TRBV5-6 combines with J gene TRBJ2-2; D gene ambiguous. The germline V and J ends were trimmed by 2 bases and 5 bases, with 19 bases remaining between them. The CDR3 covers 17 residues. CDR1 is SGHDT, CDR2 YYEEEE, per germline. The CDR3 sequence is CASSFVIGGDLTGELFF. The DNA of the CDR3 is TGTGCCAGCAGCTTTGTCATTGGCGGAGATCTTACCGGGGAGCTGTTTTTT.